The 22 T cell receptor beta chains below were found in one sample sequenced in a study of T cell repertoires in cytomegalovirus infection. Each CDR3 protein is one row after TCRdb ran MiXCR on the reads. The sample contains about 180,000 distinct CDR3 sequences, under 15% of which appear only once. Source material: PBMCs. The receptors here all came from a human donor in good health (CMV status not recorded). Some clones in this sample may be carry-over from other donors' samples.

The DNA for the CDR3 is TGCGCCAGCAGCGGGAGAACGGGCTACACCTTC. Translation gives CASSGRTGYTF. The chain combines TRBV5-1 with TRBJ1-2; D remains ambiguous. The germline V and J ends were trimmed by 4 bases and 8 bases, with 9 bases remaining between them. The CDR3 is 11 residues long. Per germline, CDR1 SGHRS and CDR2 YFSETQ.

This clonotype was observed many times. The V call is TRBV28, the J call TRBJ1-2; TRBD1 is a possible D gene (5 bases). This CDR3 is 13 amino acids long. The germline V gene encodes CDR1 MDHEN and CDR2 SYDVKM. V dropped 6 bases and J dropped 7 bases, with 15 bases sitting between them. CDR3 in DNA: TGTGCCAGCAGAACCCAGGGTTTTGGTGGCTACACCTTC. This gives the protein CASRTQGFGGYTF.

This clonotype has at least ten counts. The chain employs TRBV20-1 and TRBJ2-7; 15 bases match TRBD2. With 6 bases clipped from V and 7 bases from J, the junction kept 7 bases outside the gene matches. There are 14 residues in the CDR3. CDR1 is DFQATT, CDR2 SNEGSKA, per germline (reference sequence). The CDR3 sequence is CSASGTSGGLEQYF. CDR3 coding DNA: TGCAGTGCGAGCGGGACTAGCGGGGGGCTGGAGCAGTACTTC.

This clonotype appeared a few times. V gene TRBV29-1 combines with J gene TRBJ2-7; 10 bases align to TRBD2. The V and J ends lost 5 bases and 1 base, in that order; junction bases with no gene match: 2. Germline V gene data show CDR1 as SQVTM and CDR2 as ANQGSEA. The CDR3 runs 13 residues. The CDR3 here is CSVRAGGSYEQYF. The CDR3 DNA reads TGCAGCGTTCGAGCGGGAGGGTCCTACGAGCAGTACTTC.

This clonotype came up a few times. The J gene is TRBJ2-3, the V gene TRBV6-2 or TRBV6-3; TRBD2 agrees at 11 bases. J was trimmed by 4 bases and V by 4 bases; bases with no gene match: 10. The CDR3 contains 17 residues. Germline V lookup: CDR1 MNHEY, CDR2 SVGEGT. This CDR3 reads CASSFSATSGTPDTQYF. The CDR3, as DNA: TGTGCCAGCAGTTTTTCCGCGACTAGCGGGACGCCAGATACGCAGTATTTT.

Here the CDR3 reads CASSLVGVRAQPQHF. CDR3 bases: TGTGCCAGCAGCTTAGTTGGGGTTCGGGCTCAGCCCCAGCATTTT. The chain uses TRBV7-8 and TRBJ1-5, with D hard to call. The germline CDR1 and CDR2 sequences are SGHVS and FQNEAQ. This CDR3 has 15 residues. The ends were cut back, 1 base at V and 6 bases at J, with 13 bases in the middle.

This clonotype was seen only a few times. The chain joins TRBV7-3 to TRBJ1-1, with D unresolved. CDR3 length equals 14 residues. With 5 bases removed from V and 7 bases from J, the gap between germline ends came to 17 bases. Per germline, CDR1 SGHTA and CDR2 FQGTGA. For the CDR3, the DNA is TGTGCCAGCAGCGCCGGCGGACGTCCCCGTGAAGCTTTCTTT. Protein product: CASSAGGRPREAFF.

This clonotype has ten or more counts. V usage is TRBV20-1 and J usage is TRBJ1-5; 7 bases map to TRBD1. V gave up 0 bases and J gave up 2 bases; unmatched junction bases: 10. This CDR3 has 17 residues. Germline V gene lookup returns CDR1 DFQATT and CDR2 SNEGSKA (reference sequence). Here the CDR3 DNA reads TGCAGTGCTAGAGACTTGTCGGCAGGGGGACGCAATCAGCCCCAGCATTTT. It specifies CSARDLSAGGRNQPQHF.

This clonotype has only a few counts. The chain uses TRBV29-1 and TRBJ2-7; 8 bases fit TRBD1. Trimming took 4 bases from V and 0 from J; bases not matched to a gene: 5. The CDR3 has 14 amino acids. CDR1 is SQVTM, CDR2 ANQGSEA, per germline. The CDR3 loop reads CSVARTGFSYEQYF. The DNA of the CDR3 is TGCAGCGTTGCCCGGACAGGGTTCTCCTACGAGCAGTACTTC.

At least ten counts were recorded for this clonotype. The chain joins TRBV7-2 to TRBJ1-3; TRBD1 is a possible D gene (5 bases). CDR3 length: 16 amino acids. Germline V CDR1 and CDR2: SGHTA, FQGNSA. V lost 5 bases and J 4 bases, leaving 18 bases between the germline ends. CDR3 residues: CASSGSGGWSGNTIYF. CDR3 nucleotide sequence: TGTGCCAGCAGCGGGTCGGGGGGGTGGTCCGGAAACACCATATATTTT.

This clonotype was found a few times. The chain is built from TRBV7-8 and TRBJ2-5; 12 nucleotides align to TRBD2. The CDR3 runs to 17 residues. The germline gives CDR1 SGHVS, CDR2 FQNEAQ. V shed 4 bases, J shed 5 bases, and the junction held 11 bases outside the gene matches. CDR3 coding DNA: TGTGCCAGCAGCTCCCGGCGCCGGACTAGCGGGGTCGAGACCCAGTACTTC. Amino acids: CASSSRRRTSGVETQYF.

This clonotype was found many times. V usage is TRBV7-8 and J usage is TRBJ2-7; D unclear. From germline, CDR1 is SGHVS and CDR2 FQNEAQ. V gave up 5 bases and J gave up 2 bases, with 10 bases separating them. The CDR3 is 13 residues long. This CDR3 reads CASSPMRTYEQYF. The CDR3 nucleotides read TGTGCCAGCAGCCCGATGCGAACCTACGAGCAGTACTTC.

This clonotype has more than one count but fewer than ten. The chain is built from TRBV2 and TRBJ1-2; no definite D call. The CDR3 totals 13 residues. The germline V gene encodes CDR1 SNHLY and CDR2 FYNNEI. The V end was cut by 8 bases, the J end by 5 bases, with 15 bases between. The CDR3 coding sequence is TGTGCCAGCCAGGAGGCTTCTTCATATGGCTACACCTTC. Protein: CASQEASSYGYTF.

Turning to this clonotype: This clone may be a read error of a much larger clone one base away. The rearrangement joins TRBV7-2 to TRBJ2-7; weak D call: TRBD1 (7 bases). Germline V lookup: CDR1 SGHTA, CDR2 FQGNSA. This CDR3 comprises 20 residues. Trimming stripped 4 bases from V and 4 bases from J, with 32 bases between. CDR3 amino acids: CASSSPGQEGHTGGVYEQYF. CDR3 DNA: TGTGCCAGCAGCTCGCCCGGACAGGAGGGACATACAGGAGGGGTTTACGAGCAGTACTTC.

This clonotype was counted many times. The chain couples TRBV2 to TRBJ2-2; D is possibly TRBD1 (5 bases). The CDR3 is 12 amino acids. CDR1 is SNHLY, CDR2 FYNNEI, per germline. The V gene lost 5 bases and the J gene lost 7 bases, with 8 bases spanning the gap. Here the CDR3 reads CASSPGFGELFF. CDR3 nucleotide sequence: TGTGCCAGCAGTCCAGGGTTCGGGGAGCTGTTTTTT.

This chain links TRBV29-1 with TRBJ2-1; the match to TRBD2 covers 11 bases. The germline V gene has CDR1 SQVTM and CDR2 ANQGSEA. The CDR3 has 15 amino acids. J gave up 3 bases and V 2 bases, and 3 bases lay outside the gene matches. The CDR3 spells CSVELAGGLYNEQFF. Written as DNA, the CDR3 is TGCAGCGTTGAACTAGCGGGAGGCCTCTACAATGAGCAGTTCTTC.

For this clonotype: A much bigger clone sits one base away, suggesting this may be a read error. This chain connects TRBV10-3 to TRBJ1-5, with 7 bases aligning to TRBD1. This CDR3 comprises 14 residues. In germline, CDR1 is ENHRY, CDR2 SYGVKD. Here the CDR3 reads CAISPGGDGQPQRF. For the CDR3, the DNA is TGTGCCATCAGCCCAGGGGGAGACGGTCAGCCCCAGCGTTTT.

The chain's CDR3 is CASSRRTGFENTEAFF. The CDR3 DNA reads TGTGCCAGCAGTCGAAGGACAGGGTTTGAGAACACTGAAGCTTTCTTT. The V gene is TRBV12-3 or TRBV12-4, the J gene TRBJ1-1, with 8 bases identical to TRBD1. V dropped 5 bases and J dropped 1; count of bases not matched to a gene: 9. The CDR3 has 16 amino acids.

In its sample, this clonotype was seen many times. This chain uses TRBV7-2 with TRBJ1-2; 7 bases agree with TRBD1. V dropped 4 bases and J dropped 7; count of bases not matched to a gene: 6. This CDR3 is built from 13 residues. Germline assignment: CDR1 SGHTA and CDR2 FQGNSA. CDR3 loop: CASSSDRSGGYTF. For the CDR3, the DNA is TGTGCCAGCAGCTCGGACAGGTCGGGTGGCTACACCTTC.

In its sample, this clonotype was seen a few times. V and J are TRBV5-1 and TRBJ2-1; D is ambiguous. CDR1 is SGHRS, CDR2 YFSETQ, per germline. V was cut by 0 bases and J by 10 bases, with 11 bases left in between. This CDR3 has 13 residues. The CDR3 is CASSLDLRFEQFF. In nucleotides, the CDR3 is TGCGCCAGCAGCTTGGATTTGAGGTTCGAGCAGTTCTTC.

In this sample, this clonotype turned up a few times. The chain uses TRBV6-2 or TRBV6-3 and TRBJ2-5; D might be TRBD1 (6 bases). Trimming pared 5 bases from V and 5 bases from J, leaving 9 bases between. The CDR3 spans 12 residues. Germline CDR1 is MNHEY and CDR2 is SVGEGT. Written as DNA, the CDR3 is TGTGCCAGCAGTCCAGGGGATGAGACCCAGTACTTC. This sequence encodes CASSPGDETQYF.

The table lists this clonotype with a few counts. The gene calls are TRBV5-1 and TRBJ1-4; 9 bases are shared with TRBD1. The CDR3 runs to 14 residues. CDR1 and CDR2 from the germline V gene are SGHRS and YFSETQ. V shed 3 bases, J shed 6 bases, and the junction held 3 bases outside the gene matches. CDR3: CASSYRTGDEKLFF. Written as DNA, the CDR3 is TGCGCCAGCAGCTACCGGACAGGGGATGAAAAACTGTTTTTT.